The 17 T cell receptor beta chains presented below share a single source sample, sequenced in a study of cytomegalovirus exposure and HLA in healthy donors. Primers for the PCR totalled 60 Vbeta and 13 Jbeta. The repertoire was sequenced with immunoSEQ multiplex PCR; TCRdb's copy has only in-frame clones and lacks some. This repertoire shows 220,000 or so clones, approximately 80% found once; its top ten account for around 1.7%. Sequencing used PBMCs. These receptors were obtained from a man aged 50 to 59 in good health and CMV-seronegative.

The chain employs TRBV28 and TRBJ2-7; TRBD1 is a possible D gene (5 bases). The CDR3 totals 12 residues. Trimming cost V 1 base and J 12 bases, with 13 bases left between them. The germline V gene has CDR1 MDHEN and CDR2 SYDVKM. CDR3 sequence reads: CASSLFTGGLYF. The CDR3 DNA reads as TGTGCCAGCAGTTTATTTACAGGTGGCCTGTACTTC.

This clone turned up a few times. The chain employs TRBV4-1 and TRBJ1-1, with 9 bases aligning to TRBD1. The V segment lost 5 bases and the J segment 1 base; nucleotides outside the gene matches: 8. Germline V gives CDR1 MGHRA, CDR2 YSYEKL. The CDR3 loop spans 16 amino acids. This chain's CDR3 is CASSSRDRDGNTEAFF. The CDR3 region has the DNA TGCGCCAGCAGCTCCCGGGACAGGGATGGGAACACTGAAGCTTTCTTT.

The CDR3 coding sequence is TGCGCCAGCAGCTCGAGCTCCTACGAGCAGTACTTC. This translates into CASSSSSYEQYF. This chain joins TRBV5-1 and TRBJ2-7; D is unresolved. Germline CDR1 reads SGHRS; CDR2 reads YFSETQ. Trimming left V 3 bases short and J 0 bases short, with 4 bases between. The CDR3 covers 12 residues.

The CDR3 loop reads CASTRTGQGYTF. CDR3 in DNA: TGTGCCAGCACAAGGACAGGGCAAGGCTACACCTTC. The genes are TRBV5-5 and TRBJ1-2; the match to TRBD1 covers 8 bases. V lost 6 bases to trimming and J lost 8 bases; unmatched junction nucleotides: 6. The length of the CDR3 is 12 residues. CDR1 SGHKS and CDR2 YYEKEE come from the germline V gene (reference sequence).

As concerns this clone: Different DNA sequences within this sample yield the same CDR3. This rearrangement joins TRBV7-9 to TRBJ2-7; TRBD1 aligns across 7 bases. V gave up 5 bases and J gave up 6 bases; unmatched junction bases: 13. The CDR3 extends over 15 amino acids. The germline V gene encodes CDR1 SEHNR and CDR2 FQNEAQ (reference sequence). The CDR3 here is CASSTDPEGAGEQYF. CDR3 DNA sequence: TGTGCCAGCAGCACAGACCCCGAGGGGGCAGGCGAGCAGTACTTC.

J is TRBJ2-2 and V is TRBV9; 8 nucleotides match TRBD2. This CDR3 comprises 16 residues. Germline CDR1 reads SGDLS; CDR2 reads YYNGEE. V was clipped by 1 base and J by 4 bases; unmatched bases: 6. The CDR3 reads CASSVSTSGGTGELFF. CDR3 DNA sequence: TGTGCCAGCAGCGTATCTACTAGCGGAGGCACCGGGGAGCTGTTTTTT.

This clone has more than one count but fewer than ten. The V and J genes are TRBV6-1 and TRBJ2-7, with D maybe TRBD2 (5 bases). Trimming pared 3 bases from V and 2 bases from J, leaving 8 bases between. This CDR3 region has 13 residues. In germline, CDR1 is MNHNS, CDR2 SASEGT. The CDR3 sequence: CASSEGAPYEQYF. In DNA form, the CDR3 reads TGTGCCAGCAGTGAGGGAGCCCCCTACGAGCAGTACTTC.

This chain joins TRBV9 and TRBJ2-3; weak D call: TRBD2 (6 bases). Germline CDR1 reads SGDLS; CDR2 reads YYNGEE. This CDR3 has 14 amino acids. The germline V and J ends were trimmed by 2 bases and 6 bases, with 13 bases remaining between them. CDR3 in DNA: TGTGCCAGCAGCGTGCTAGCGTGGGGGGATACGCAGTATTTT. Translation gives CASSVLAWGDTQYF.

In its sample, this clone was seen once. The V and J genes are TRBV11-2 and TRBJ2-1; TRBD2 is a possible D gene (6 bases). Germline V CDR1 and CDR2: SGHAT, FQNNGV. The CDR3 sequence is 12 residues long. The ends were cut back, 2 bases at V and 8 bases at J, with 7 bases in the middle. The CDR3 DNA reads as TGTGCCAGCAGCTTACTAGCGTATGAGCAGTTCTTC. Protein product: CASSLLAYEQFF.

This sequence joins TRBV25-1 and TRBJ1-3; TRBD1 matches 8 bases. The germline CDR1 and CDR2 sequences are MGHDK and SYGVNS. Trimming at V came to 3 bases and at J to 0 bases, leaving 7 bases not matched to a gene. CDR3 length equals 17 residues. CDR3 loop: CASSDDRGTISGNTIYF. The CDR3 DNA reads TGTGCCAGCAGTGACGACAGGGGAACAATCTCTGGAAACACCATATATTTT. Full variable domain (outside the CDR3, taken from reference TRBV25-1 and TRBJ1-3): EADIYQTPRYLVIGTGKKITLECSQTMGHDKMYWYQQDPGMELHLIHYSYGVNSTEKGDLSSESTVSRIRTEHFPLTLESARPSHTSQYLCASSDDRGTISGNTIYFGEGSWLTVV.

The chain is built from TRBV6-5 and TRBJ2-5, with 13 bases fitting TRBD2. Germline V gene lookup returns CDR1 MNHEY and CDR2 SVGAGI. The V and J ends lost 11 bases and 1 base, in that order; junction bases with no gene match: 4. This CDR3 has 14 residues. The chain's CDR3 is CACGTSGVQETQYF. CDR3 in DNA: TGTGCCTGTGGGACTAGCGGGGTCCAAGAGACCCAGTACTTC.

The genes are TRBV2 and TRBJ2-7; 9 bases are shared with TRBD1. This CDR3 has 15 residues. Losses at the gene ends were 6 bases for V and 9 bases for J; bases not matched to a gene: 15. The V gene's germline CDR1 is SNHLY and CDR2 FYNNEI. CDR3 amino acids: CASSPSPGQGVGQYF. In DNA, the CDR3 is TGTGCCAGCAGCCCGTCCCCGGGACAGGGAGTAGGGCAGTACTTC.

The gene calls are TRBV27 and TRBJ2-1; TRBD2 aligns across 10 bases. The CDR3 has 18 amino acids. J lost 2 bases, V lost 4 bases, and 11 bases had no gene match. CDR1 is MNHEY and CDR2 is SMNVEV in the germline V gene (reference sequence). The CDR3 loop reads CASSSRLGAGGTYNEQFF. The DNA of the CDR3 is TGTGCCAGCAGTTCCCGCCTGGGAGCGGGAGGGACCTACAATGAGCAGTTCTTC.

The chain links TRBV15 to TRBJ2-7; TRBD1 aligns across 9 bases. The CDR3 covers 15 residues. V gave up 3 bases and J gave up 3 bases; unmatched junction bases: 6. Germline CDR1 reads LNHNV; CDR2 reads YYDKDF (reference sequence). CDR3 sequence: CATSSRQGVVYEQYF. The CDR3 DNA is TGTGCCACCAGCAGCCGACAGGGGGTCGTCTACGAGCAGTACTTC.

This chain uses TRBV4-1 with TRBJ2-5; 7 nucleotides match TRBD2. V lost 0 bases and J lost 2; bases outside the gene matches: 15. The length of the CDR3 is 19 residues. From germline, CDR1 is MGHRA and CDR2 YSYEKL. The CDR3 DNA reads TGCGCCAGCAGCCAAGAAGGAGGGCCAGAGGGGAGGGGACAAGAGACCCAGTACTTC. Translating it yields CASSQEGGPEGRGQETQYF.

This clone was recorded a few times. The V and J genes are TRBV9 and TRBJ2-5; D possibly corresponds to TRBD1 (8 bases). The CDR3 is 16 amino acids. Trimming cost V 4 bases and J 4 bases, with 20 bases left between them. CDR1 SGDLS and CDR2 YYNGEE come from the germline V gene. CDR3 protein: CASSSRTGRERETQYF. In DNA, the CDR3 is TGTGCCAGCAGCTCGCGGACAGGGAGGGAACGAGAGACCCAGTACTTC.

The rearrangement uses TRBV5-1 and TRBJ2-3; D not certain. The CDR3 runs to 11 residues. Germline V gene data show CDR1 as SGHRS and CDR2 as YFSETQ. V lost 7 bases to trimming and J lost 6 bases, with 9 bases between them. CDR3 bases: TGCGCCAGCTCCTCACTCGATACGCAGTATTTT. It is translated as CASSSLDTQYF.